Listed here are 30 T cell receptor beta chains from one sample, sequenced in a study of shared clonotypes between healthy human individuals. The repertoire was sequenced with immunoSEQ multiplex PCR; TCRdb's copy has only in-frame clones and lacks some. The sample has 550,000 to 800,000 clones, around 67% seen once. The sequenced sample consisted of memory CD4+ T cells sorted from blood. Specified subset: CD45RA-negative fraction. The receptors were sampled from a woman aged 25 to 39 in good health.

J is TRBJ2-5 and V is TRBV5-1, with a weak D call TRBD2 (6 bases). CDR1 is SGHRS, CDR2 YFSETQ, per germline. The CDR3 consists of 13 residues. Trimming took 4 bases from V and 5 from J, leaving 12 bases between them. The CDR3 reads CASSPAGSETQYF. The CDR3 bases are TGCGCCAGCAGCCCGGCGGGGTCGGAGACCCAGTACTTC.

The genes are TRBV18 and TRBJ1-2, with 9 nucleotides matching TRBD1. The V gene's germline CDR1 is KGHSH and CDR2 LQKENI. The CDR3 runs to 15 residues. J lost 3 bases, V lost 2 bases, and 4 bases had no gene match. CDR3 sequence reads: CASSPEGQGYYGYTF. The CDR3 DNA follows: TGTGCCAGCTCACCAGAGGGACAGGGATACTATGGCTACACCTTC.

The J gene is TRBJ2-5, the V gene TRBV2; tentatively, D is TRBD1 or TRBD2 (6 bases each). The CDR3 consists of 14 residues. CDR1 is SNHLY, CDR2 FYNNEI, per germline. Deletions cut 4 bases from V and 5 bases from J, with 14 bases between. This CDR3 is CASSVLGGRETQYF. DNA for the CDR3: TGTGCCAGCAGTGTTTTGGGGGGCCGGGAGACCCAGTACTTC.

The chain joins TRBV30 to TRBJ2-2, with 7 bases fitting TRBD1. The CDR3 runs 12 residues. Per the germline V gene, CDR1 is GTSNPN and CDR2 is SVGIG (reference sequence). The junction had 0 bases not matched to a gene; V was cut back by 4 bases and J by 4 bases. The CDR3 reads CAWNRGTGELFF. For the CDR3, the DNA is TGTGCCTGGAACAGGGGCACCGGGGAGCTGTTTTTT.

The J gene is TRBJ1-1, the V gene TRBV28; a possible D gene is TRBD1 (5 bases). V lost 3 bases and J 5 bases, leaving 16 bases between the germline ends. This CDR3 comprises 15 residues. Germline V gene data show CDR1 as MDHEN and CDR2 as SYDVKM. The CDR3 sequence: CASSLGRAGTTEAFF. The DNA of the CDR3 is TGTGCCAGCAGTTTGGGACGGGCGGGGACTACTGAAGCTTTCTTT.

This rearrangement joins TRBV7-9 to TRBJ2-3; TRBD2 agrees at 9 bases. The germline CDR1 and CDR2 sequences are SEHNR and FQNEAQ (reference sequence). The V and J ends lost 0 bases and 0 bases, in that order; junction bases with no gene match: 1. The length of the CDR3 is 16 residues. CDR3 sequence: CASSLASGGSTDTQYF. In DNA, the CDR3 is TGTGCCAGCAGCTTAGCTAGCGGGGGCAGCACAGATACGCAGTATTTT.

This chain joins TRBV7-2 and TRBJ2-1; D remains unclear. Trimming removed 6 bases from V and 8 bases from J, with 17 bases in between. This CDR3 is 14 amino acids long. From germline, CDR1 is SGHTA and CDR2 FQGNSA. Here the CDR3 reads CASRYGFDGDEQFF. The DNA of the CDR3 is TGTGCCAGCAGGTACGGGTTTGATGGCGATGAGCAGTTCTTC.

This clone was observed a single time. The J gene is TRBJ2-2, the V gene TRBV18; D is perhaps TRBD2 (5 bases). V was trimmed by 0 bases and J by 2 bases, leaving 13 bases between them. The CDR3 is 17 amino acids. Germline CDR1 reads KGHSH; CDR2 reads LQKENI. CDR3: CASSPPDRGINTGELFF. CDR3 DNA sequence: TGTGCCAGCTCACCACCGGATCGAGGGATTAACACCGGGGAGCTGTTTTTT.

In this sample, this clone turned up a few times. V gene TRBV7-2 combines with J gene TRBJ2-1; possibly TRBD1 for D (6 bases). Germline V gene lookup returns CDR1 SGHTA and CDR2 FQGNSA. The CDR3 sequence is 14 residues long. The germline V and J ends were trimmed by 4 bases and 1 base, with 8 bases remaining between them. Here the CDR3 DNA reads TGTGCCAGCAGCTCGGACAGATCCTACAATGAGCAGTTCTTC. As protein: CASSSDRSYNEQFF.

This chain joins TRBV18 and TRBJ2-5; TRBD2 matches at 9 bases. Per germline, CDR1 KGHSH and CDR2 LQKENI. This CDR3 has 17 amino acids. With V trimmed by 4 bases and J by 1 base, 10 bases remained unmatched. CDR3 in DNA: TGTGCCAGCTCACTTCAGAGCCTAGCGGGACGCCAAGAGACCCAGTACTTC. Its protein is CASSLQSLAGRQETQYF.

This clone was observed once. The chain recombines TRBV28 with TRBJ1-2; no reliable D call. Trimming stripped 5 bases from V and 5 bases from J, with 9 bases between. CDR3 length: 12 amino acids. CDR1 MDHEN and CDR2 SYDVKM come from the germline V gene. The CDR3 DNA sequence: TGTGCCAGCAGTAAGACGGTTTATGGCTACACCTTC. This encodes CASSKTVYGYTF.

CDR3 amino acids: CASSLQEEETQYF. CDR3 in DNA: TGTGCCAGCAGTTTGCAGGAAGAAGAGACCCAGTACTTC. This sequence joins TRBV28 and TRBJ2-5; D is uncertain. Germline V gene lookup returns CDR1 MDHEN and CDR2 SYDVKM. The CDR3 has 13 residues. Trimming left V 3 bases short and J 3 bases short, with 8 bases between.

Here the CDR3 DNA reads TGTGCCAGCAGCTTAGATCGGACCTACGAGCAGTACTTC. Amino acids: CASSLDRTYEQYF. V usage is TRBV7-2 and J usage is TRBJ2-7; D uncertain. This CDR3 is built from 13 residues. The germline V gene has CDR1 SGHTA and CDR2 FQGNSA. Trimming left V 1 base short and J 2 bases short, with 6 bases between.

This clone was observed a single time. This chain joins TRBV5-1 and TRBJ2-2; perhaps TRBD2 as D (5 bases). Germline assignment: CDR1 SGHRS and CDR2 YFSETQ. Trimming removed 7 bases at V and 1 base at J, with 11 bases between. The CDR3 sequence is 14 residues long. The CDR3 sequence is CASGEWGNTGELFF. DNA for the CDR3: TGCGCCAGCGGGGAGTGGGGGAACACCGGGGAGCTGTTTTTT.

The rearrangement joins TRBV2 to TRBJ1-4; no clear D. The ends were cut back, 3 bases at V and 1 base at J, with 6 bases in the middle. The CDR3 is 14 residues long. Per germline, CDR1 SNHLY and CDR2 FYNNEI. The CDR3 spells CASSEGRTNEKLFF. The CDR3 nucleotides read TGTGCCAGCAGTGAGGGTAGAACTAATGAAAAACTGTTTTTT.

The CDR3 bases are TGTGCCAGCTCGGCGAGGCGGGACAATGAGCAGTTCTTC. Its translation: CASSARRDNEQFF. The rearrangement joins TRBV7-6 to TRBJ2-1; tentatively, D is TRBD2 (5 bases). The CDR3 is made up of 13 amino acids. CDR1 is SGHVS and CDR2 is FNYEAQ in the germline V gene. Trimming removed 8 bases from V and 5 bases from J, with 13 bases in between.

This clone turned up a few times. J is TRBJ2-3 and V is TRBV2, with TRBD2 matching over 8 bases. CDR3 length: 15 amino acids. Germline trimming cut 6 bases from V and 1 base from J; bases unmatched to any gene: 6. The germline gives CDR1 SNHLY, CDR2 FYNNEI. The CDR3 DNA reads TGTGCCAGCAGCCCCCAGACTAGCGGCACAGATACGCAGTATTTT. Its protein product is CASSPQTSGTDTQYF.

This chain uses TRBV29-1 with TRBJ1-1, with D unresolved. The V gene lost 4 bases and the J gene lost 8 bases, with 8 bases spanning the gap. Germline V gene data show CDR1 as SQVTM and CDR2 as ANQGSEA. This CDR3 contains 10 residues. CDR3 protein: CSVADREAFF. The CDR3 coding sequence is TGCAGCGTTGCCGATAGGGAAGCTTTCTTT. The full variable domain, with the rest looked up from reference TRBV29-1 and TRBJ1-1, is SAVISQKPSRDICQRGTSLTIQCQVDSQVTMMFWYRQQPGQSLTLIATANQGSEATYESGFVIDKFPISRPNLTFSTLTVSNMSPEDSSIYLCSVADREAFFGQGTRLTVV.

This chain links TRBV7-8 with TRBJ2-3; no firm D call. From germline, CDR1 is SGHVS and CDR2 FQNEAQ. V lost 1 base, J lost 2 bases, and 16 bases lay in between. This CDR3 spans 17 amino acids. CDR3 sequence reads: CASSLVGSGAYTDTQYF. The CDR3 DNA reads TGTGCCAGCAGCTTAGTGGGGTCGGGCGCATACACAGATACGCAGTATTTT.

The chain carries TRBV5-6 and TRBJ2-7; a possible D gene is TRBD1 (5 bases). Trimming removed 0 bases at V and 4 bases at J, with 17 bases between. Germline lookup yields CDR1 SGHDT and CDR2 YYEEEE. The CDR3 covers 16 residues. The CDR3 DNA sequence: TGTGCCAGCAGCTTGGAGGGGCGAGACCGCTGGTACGAGCAGTACTTC. Amino acids: CASSLEGRDRWYEQYF.

This clone was recorded at least ten times. The J gene is TRBJ1-3, the V gene TRBV21-1; the table's D call, TRBD1, was not checked against the DNA. TRBV21-1 is listed as a pseudogene. CDR3 length: 17 amino acids. The CDR3 nucleotides are TGTGCCAGCAGCAAAGCCGGGACAAAAAAAATGAGAAACACCATATATTTT. Protein: CASSKAGTKKMRNTIYF.

This clone turned up a few times. The chain links TRBV6-6 to TRBJ1-4, with a weak D call TRBD1 (5 bases). V was cut by 0 bases and J by 8 bases, with 13 bases left in between. This CDR3 has 15 residues. Germline V lookup: CDR1 MNHNY, CDR2 SVGAGI (reference sequence). The CDR3 DNA sequence: TGTGCCAGCAGTTACTCGAGCCCCGGGGCGGAAAAACTGTTTTTT. This encodes CASSYSSPGAEKLFF.

The J gene is TRBJ2-7, the V gene TRBV5-1; 8 bases fit TRBD2. The CDR3 is 15 residues long. V was pared by 0 bases and J by 4 bases, with 6 bases of the junction left unmatched. Germline-derived CDR1 and CDR2 are SGHRS and YFSETQ. CDR3: CASSLAGTSRYEQYF. CDR3 DNA: TGCGCCAGCAGCTTGGCCGGGACTAGTCGGTACGAGCAGTACTTC.

CDR3 sequence: CASREDTDEKLFF. For the CDR3, the DNA is TGTGCCAGCAGAGAAGACACGGATGAAAAACTGTTTTTT. This chain joins TRBV6-6 and TRBJ1-4; D is undetermined. The CDR3 has 13 residues. CDR1 is MNHNY, CDR2 SVGAGI, per germline (reference sequence). V lost 6 bases and J 6 bases, leaving 11 bases between the germline ends.

The chain is built from TRBV5-1 and TRBJ2-1; 7 bases agree with TRBD2. Germline loops: CDR1 SGHRS, CDR2 YFSETQ. CDR3 length equals 15 residues. The V gene end was trimmed by 4 bases and the J gene end by 0 bases; junction bases not matched to a gene: 4. CDR3 loop: CASSPTGGSYNEQFF. CDR3 DNA: TGCGCCAGCAGCCCGACGGGGGGCTCCTACAATGAGCAGTTCTTC.

V gene TRBV12-5 combines with J gene TRBJ2-2; no clear D. Germline CDR1 reads LGHNT; CDR2 reads FRNRAP. V shed 3 bases and J shed 6 bases, with 5 bases lying between them. This CDR3 contains 12 residues. CDR3 nucleotide sequence: TGTGCTAGTGGTTTTCTCCCCGGGGAGCTGTTTTTT. This gives the protein CASGFLPGELFF.

CDR3 residues: CASSEGQGRSEQYF. CDR3 in DNA: TGTGCCAGCAGCGAGGGGCAGGGGAGGTCCGAGCAGTACTTC. The chain has TRBV7-9 and TRBJ2-7; tentatively, D is TRBD1 or TRBD2 (6 bases each). From germline, CDR1 is SEHNR and CDR2 FQNEAQ (reference sequence). Trimming removed 5 bases from V and 6 bases from J, with 17 bases in between. This CDR3 region has 14 residues. Supplemented by reference TRBV7-9 and TRBJ2-7, the full variable domain reads DTGVSQNPRHKITKRGQNVTFRCDPISEHNRLYWYRQTLGQGPEFLTYFQNEAQLEKSRLLSDRFSAERPKGSFSTLEIQRTEQGDSAMYLCASSEGQGRSEQYFGPGTRLTVT.

V is TRBV11-2 and J is TRBJ2-7; a possible D gene is TRBD2 (6 bases). CDR1 is SGHAT, CDR2 FQNNGV, per germline. V lost 1 base, J lost 3 bases, and 10 bases lay in between. CDR3 length equals 14 residues. This chain's CDR3 is CASSLGTGVYEQYF. The CDR3 region has the DNA TGTGCCAGCAGCTTAGGTACGGGAGTCTACGAGCAGTACTTC.

The chain has TRBV7-9 and TRBJ1-2; possible D gene TRBD1, 5 bases. This CDR3 spans 15 amino acids. V was trimmed by 5 bases and J by 3 bases, leaving 16 bases between them. Germline V lookup: CDR1 SEHNR, CDR2 FQNEAQ (reference sequence). The CDR3 DNA follows: TGTGCCAGCAGCCCAGGGACGGTGGAGGACTATGGCTACACCTTC. This gives the protein CASSPGTVEDYGYTF.

Turning to this clone: The same CDR3 also results from other DNA sequences found in this sample. The J gene is TRBJ1-4, the V gene TRBV19; D unclear. V was clipped by 3 bases and J by 7 bases, with 3 bases between them. Germline CDR1 reads LNHDA; CDR2 reads SQIVND (reference sequence). The CDR3 is made up of 11 amino acids. The CDR3 DNA sequence: TGTGCCAGTAGTATCGGTGAAAAACTGTTTTTT. It is translated as CASSIGEKLFF.